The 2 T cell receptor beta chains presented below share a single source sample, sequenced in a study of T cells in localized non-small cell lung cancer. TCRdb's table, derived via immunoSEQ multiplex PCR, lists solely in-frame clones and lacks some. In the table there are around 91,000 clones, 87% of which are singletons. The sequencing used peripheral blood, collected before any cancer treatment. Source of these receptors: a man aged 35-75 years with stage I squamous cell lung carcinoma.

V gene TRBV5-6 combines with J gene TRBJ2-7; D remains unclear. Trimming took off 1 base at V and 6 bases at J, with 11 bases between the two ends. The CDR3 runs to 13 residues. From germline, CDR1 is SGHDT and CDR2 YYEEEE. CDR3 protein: CASSLFRNREQYF. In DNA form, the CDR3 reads TGTGCCAGCAGCTTGTTTCGAAACCGCGAGCAGTACTTC.

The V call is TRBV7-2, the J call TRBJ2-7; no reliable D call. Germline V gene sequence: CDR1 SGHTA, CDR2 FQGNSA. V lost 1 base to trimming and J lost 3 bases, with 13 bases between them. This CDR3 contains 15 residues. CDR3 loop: CASSLVPFSDYEQYF. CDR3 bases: TGTGCCAGCAGCTTAGTACCATTTAGTGACTACGAGCAGTACTTC.